Sequencing of this T cell receptor beta chain was carried out in a study of blood T cell repertoires in COVID-19. Turning to the study itself: Whether acute or convalescent, the COVID-19 samples came from the United States, Italy and Spain. T cells, B-cell-depleted T cells, or PBMCs provided the cDNA or gDNA that served as material.

This CDR3 has 15 residues. The germline CDR1 and CDR2 sequences are SGHVS and FQNEAQ. V lost 7 bases and J lost 2, with 18 bases in between. Original handling: Amplification of reference gene primers was used by the study to estimate nucleated cell counts. Clones were read by immunoSEQ multiplex PCR, and TCRdb kept only the in-frame ones, dropping some. V, J and clone size are those of that table, while D and trimming were read from the DNA. The table lists some 70,000 clones, about nine tenths of them singletons. This clone was picked up a small number of times. This sequence was found in a man aged 50 to 59 with active COVID-19. The chain recombines TRBV7-8 with TRBJ2-7; D is perhaps TRBD1 (6 bases). Material: peripheral blood. As DNA, the CDR3 is TGTGCCAGCAAGCTACAAGGGGGTTTCACCTACGAGCAGTACTTC. This codes for CASKLQGGFTYEQYF.